These 29 T cell receptor beta chains came from one sample sequenced in a study of T-cell memory formation after mild COVID-19. TCRdb reprocessed the 5' RACE reads via MiXCR and lists one record per CDR3 protein. The table records about 210,000 distinct CDR3 sequences, roughly a tenth of them present only once. The specimen sequenced was PBMCs or a T cell subset sorted from them (not recorded which). The receptor source for this set is a man between 18 and 35 years old who had mild COVID-19 (a few samples of this study predate the infection). Cell type and time point are not known.

This clonotype was detected a few times. Here the CDR3 DNA reads TGTGCCAGCAGCTTAGGGGTTGGTGGGCCAGGGGCTTTCTTT. This encodes CASSLGVGGPGAFF. The rearrangement links TRBV7-9 to TRBJ1-1, with TRBD1 as a possible D gene (5 bases). With 1 base removed from V and 11 bases from J, the gap between germline ends came to 17 bases. The CDR3 is made up of 14 amino acids. Germline V gives CDR1 SEHNR, CDR2 FQNEAQ (reference sequence).

V is TRBV20-1 and J is TRBJ1-2; D is ambiguous. The CDR3 consists of 11 residues. The germline V gene has CDR1 DFQATT and CDR2 SNEGSKA (reference sequence). Trimming removed 3 bases at V and 0 bases at J, with 2 bases between. CDR3 DNA sequence: TGCAGTGCTAGGACTAACTATGGCTACACCTTC. Amino acid sequence: CSARTNYGYTF.

This clonotype has just a few counts. This sequence joins TRBV6-2 or TRBV6-3 and TRBJ2-7, with D unclear. CDR3 length: 15 residues. Germline CDR1 is MNHEY and CDR2 is SVGEGT. V was trimmed by 0 bases and J by 2 bases, leaving 11 bases between them. The DNA for the CDR3 is TGTGCCAGCAGTTACTCGTCGCGACTTACCTACGAGCAGTACTTC. This codes for CASSYSSRLTYEQYF.

The CDR3 sequence is CASRLHGPTNQPQHF. In DNA, the CDR3 is TGTGCCAGCAGATTACATGGCCCCACGAATCAGCCCCAGCATTTT. The chain has TRBV28 and TRBJ1-5; D not certain. CDR1 is MDHEN and CDR2 is SYDVKM in the germline V gene. The V end lost 6 bases, the J end lost 4 bases, and 16 bases lay between the germline ends. The CDR3 has 15 amino acids.

This clonotype was picked up many times. J is TRBJ2-7 and V is TRBV7-3; D may be TRBD2 (5 bases). V shed 1 base and J shed 2 bases, with 12 bases lying between them. The CDR3 extends over 15 amino acids. CDR1 SGHTA and CDR2 FQGTGA come from the germline V gene. CDR3 region: CASSLRRGPPYEQYF. The CDR3 DNA follows: TGTGCCAGCAGCTTAAGAAGAGGGCCCCCCTACGAGCAGTACTTC.

The V and J genes are TRBV7-9 and TRBJ2-1; D call uncertain. V gave up 5 bases and J gave up 10 bases, with 12 bases separating them. Germline loops: CDR1 SEHNR, CDR2 FQNEAQ (reference sequence). This CDR3 is 12 amino acids long. The CDR3 bases are TGTGCCAGCAGCCTCCTAGGAGCCGAGCAGTTCTTC. Residues: CASSLLGAEQFF.

The chain recombines TRBV5-1 with TRBJ1-4; possible D gene TRBD1, 6 bases. V dropped 4 bases and J dropped 8 bases, with 24 bases sitting between them. The CDR3 extends over 17 amino acids. Germline assignment: CDR1 SGHRS and CDR2 YFSETQ. CDR3 sequence: CASSLDRIISGREKLFF. The CDR3 DNA follows: TGCGCCAGCAGCCTCGACAGGATTATATCTGGCCGCGAAAAACTGTTTTTT.

The gene calls are TRBV15 and TRBJ1-2; TRBD1 matches 7 bases. Unmatched junction bases numbered 4, after V lost 0 bases and J lost 6 bases. Germline CDR1 LNHNV, CDR2 YYDKDF (reference sequence). This CDR3 contains 14 residues. The CDR3 nucleotides are TGTGCCACCAGCAGAGAGAAAACAGGGGATGGCTACACCTTC. Its protein is CATSREKTGDGYTF.

This clonotype has a count of ten or more. An end of the junction does not agree with germline; a read error may underlie this. The chain carries TRBV12-3 or TRBV12-4 and TRBJ1-2, with TRBD1 as a possible D gene (5 bases). The CDR3 sequence is 13 residues long. The CDR3 protein is CASSPGTDYGYTF. The CDR3 DNA sequence: TGCGCCAGCAGCCCGGGGACGGACTATGGCTACACCTTC.

There are many counts of this clonotype. The rearrangement joins TRBV11-2 to TRBJ2-3; 11 bases are shared with TRBD2. There are 15 residues in the CDR3. Germline loops: CDR1 SGHAT, CDR2 FQNNGV. Trimming removed 1 base from V and 8 bases from J; junction bases left unmatched: 5. The CDR3 DNA reads as TGTGCCAGCAGCTTAGCTAGCGGGGGGTGGGTTACGCAGTATTTT. It codes for CASSLASGGWVTQYF.

In its sample, this clonotype was seen a few times. V gene TRBV5-6 combines with J gene TRBJ1-6, with a possible D match to TRBD1 (5 bases). CDR1 and CDR2 (germline): SGHDT, YYEEEE. V was shortened by 4 bases and J by 0 bases, with 20 bases between the two germline ends. This CDR3 has 19 residues. CDR3 sequence: CASSPGTGRLSSYNSPLHF. The CDR3 coding sequence is TGTGCCAGCAGCCCCGGTACGGGACGGCTTAGCTCCTATAATTCACCCCTCCACTTT. Supplemented by reference TRBV5-6 and TRBJ1-6, the full variable domain reads DAGVTQSPTHLIKTRGQQVTLRCSPKSGHDTVSWYQQALGQGPQFIFQYYEEEERQRGNFPDRFSGHQFPNYSSELNVNALLLGDSALYLCASSPGTGRLSSYNSPLHFGNGTRLTVT.

This clonotype was counted a few times. CDR3 residues: CASSQGTQTNHQPQHF. The CDR3 coding sequence is TGTGCCAGCAGCCAAGGTACCCAGACAAACCATCAGCCCCAGCATTTT. The chain joins TRBV3-1 to TRBJ1-5; D not certain. Germline V CDR1 and CDR2: LGHDT, YNNKEL (reference sequence). Trimming took off 1 base at V and 5 bases at J, with 15 bases between the two ends. The CDR3 loop spans 16 amino acids.

V gene TRBV5-1 combines with J gene TRBJ2-1; 10 nucleotides match TRBD1. Germline loops: CDR1 SGHRS, CDR2 YFSETQ. Trimming took 0 bases from V and 7 from J; bases not matched to a gene: 7. The CDR3 spans 16 residues. The CDR3 nucleotides read TGCGCCAGCAGCTTGGTGTCCGGGACAGGGGTAAATGAGCAGTTCTTC. Amino acids: CASSLVSGTGVNEQFF.

J is TRBJ1-2 and V is TRBV6-6; possibly TRBD1 for D (5 bases). Looked up from germline, CDR1 is MNHNY and CDR2 is SVGAGI (reference sequence). The CDR3 totals 12 residues. The germline V and J ends were trimmed by 6 bases and 8 bases, with 13 bases remaining between them. DNA of the CDR3: TGTGCCAGCAGGACAGCCTCGAAAGGCTACACCTTC. This codes for CASRTASKGYTF.

The chain carries TRBV20-1 and TRBJ2-3; no clear D gene. Germline-derived CDR1 and CDR2 are DFQATT and SNEGSKA (reference sequence). The CDR3 is 14 residues long. Trimming stripped 0 bases from V and 6 bases from J, with 13 bases between. In DNA, the CDR3 is TGCAGTGCTAGAGAAGGAGCCTTCGTGGATACGCAGTATTTT. It codes for CSAREGAFVDTQYF.

The chain links TRBV5-5 to TRBJ2-2, with D possibly being TRBD2 (5 bases). With 7 bases removed from V and 0 bases from J, the gap between germline ends came to 7 bases. This CDR3 is built from 13 residues. The germline gives CDR1 SGHKS, CDR2 YYEKEE (reference sequence). This CDR3 is CASRGPNTGELFF. The CDR3, as DNA: TGTGCCAGCCGGGGTCCGAACACCGGGGAGCTGTTTTTT.

The sample holds a few counts of this clonotype. The rearrangement links TRBV10-3 to TRBJ2-1, with no clear D. This CDR3 has 14 amino acids. Germline CDR1 is ENHRY and CDR2 is SYGVKD. Trimming cost V 0 bases and J 8 bases, with 11 bases left between them. For the CDR3, the DNA is TGTGCCATCAGTGAGTCGAACTCCTTGGATGAGCAGTTCTTC. Amino acid sequence: CAISESNSLDEQFF.

This clonotype was seen a few times. The chain carries TRBV7-3 and TRBJ2-3, with 8 bases aligning to TRBD1. The CDR3 has 15 residues. The V gene's germline CDR1 is SGHTA and CDR2 FQGTGA. With 5 bases clipped from V and 4 bases from J, the junction kept 8 bases outside the gene matches. The CDR3 nucleotides are TGTGCCAGCAGCCAAGACAGGGGTCGGGCAGATACGCAGTATTTT. It specifies CASSQDRGRADTQYF.

At least ten counts were recorded for this clonotype. The DNA of the CDR3 is TGCGCCAGCAAAGGGTTCTCGTGGGAGCAGTACTTC. This encodes CASKGFSWEQYF. V is TRBV5-1 and J is TRBJ2-7, with unresolved D. CDR3 length equals 12 residues. V lost 6 bases and J lost 7, with 14 bases in between. Germline CDR1 reads SGHRS; CDR2 reads YFSETQ.

This clonotype appeared a few times. V gene TRBV6-5 combines with J gene TRBJ2-2; D assignment may be TRBD1 or TRBD2 (5 bases each). V dropped 0 bases and J dropped 3 bases, with 5 bases sitting between them. Germline values: CDR1 MNHEY, CDR2 SVGAGI. The CDR3 extends over 14 amino acids. CDR3 amino acids: CASSYSGHTGELFF. Written as DNA, the CDR3 is TGTGCCAGCAGTTACTCGGGACACACCGGGGAGCTGTTTTTT.

This clonotype was detected only once. This chain links TRBV6-5 with TRBJ1-5; D not certain. The CDR3 loop spans 15 amino acids. V was trimmed by 0 bases and J by 1 base, leaving 7 bases between them. CDR1 is MNHEY and CDR2 is SVGAGI in the germline V gene. DNA for the CDR3: TGTGCCAGCAGTTACTCTAGGGAAAGCAATCAGCCCCAGCATTTT. Translated: CASSYSRESNQPQHF.

The chain is built from TRBV12-3 or TRBV12-4 and TRBJ1-1; D remains unclear. V was pared by 4 bases and J by 11 bases, with 17 bases between. This CDR3 is 13 amino acids long. The CDR3: CASSYRIGAAAFF. CDR3 DNA sequence: TGTGCCAGCAGTTATCGAATCGGAGCGGCCGCTTTCTTT.

This clonotype was seen a few times. The V gene is TRBV4-3, the J gene TRBJ1-2, with D possibly TRBD1 on 5 matching bases. V was shortened by 0 bases and J by 1 base, with 6 bases between the two germline ends. Per germline, CDR1 LGHNA and CDR2 YSLEER. The CDR3 is 14 amino acids. CDR3: CASSQEDSNYGYTF. The CDR3 DNA reads as TGCGCCAGCAGCCAAGAAGACAGTAACTATGGCTACACCTTC.

The V gene is TRBV4-2, the J gene TRBJ2-7; TRBD2 might be the D (6 bases). CDR1 is LGHNA and CDR2 is YNFKEQ in the germline V gene. V was pared by 1 base and J by 7 bases, with 23 bases between. The CDR3 has 17 residues. Here the CDR3 DNA reads TGTGCCAGCAGCCAAGGAACCCGAGAGGGAGGTTCAGGAGAGCAGTACTTC. Its protein product is CASSQGTREGGSGEQYF.

This clonotype has more than one count but fewer than ten. V gene TRBV12-3 or TRBV12-4 combines with J gene TRBJ2-6, with D unresolved. V gave up 9 bases and J gave up 0 bases, with 9 bases separating them. The CDR3 consists of 14 residues. The CDR3 nucleotides are TGTGCCAGTAGACGGGTCTCTGGGGCCAACGTCCTGACTTTC. This translates into CASRRVSGANVLTF.

This clonotype was found a few times. This sequence joins TRBV27 and TRBJ1-1; the D is unclear. Looked up from germline, CDR1 is MNHEY and CDR2 is SMNVEV (reference sequence). The CDR3 covers 16 residues. The V and J ends lost 1 base and 4 bases respectively, with 16 bases between them. CDR3 amino acids: CASSLYGVRSFTEAFF. The CDR3 DNA sequence: TGTGCCAGCAGTTTATATGGGGTCAGGTCGTTCACTGAAGCTTTCTTT.

In this sample, this clonotype turned up a few times. V gene TRBV3-1 combines with J gene TRBJ1-6; D remains ambiguous. CDR1 and CDR2 from the germline V gene are LGHDT and YNNKEL (reference sequence). Trimming removed 4 bases at V and 9 bases at J, with 7 bases between. CDR3 length equals 12 residues. This CDR3 is CASSPFGSPLHF. The CDR3 coding sequence is TGTGCCAGCAGCCCATTCGGTTCACCCCTCCACTTT.

This clonotype has only a few counts. J is TRBJ1-5 and V is TRBV7-2; D unresolved. Deletions cut 5 bases from V and 7 bases from J, with 12 bases between. The CDR3 has 13 residues. Germline lookup yields CDR1 SGHTA and CDR2 FQGNSA. This CDR3 reads CASSIGRGQPQHF. The CDR3 DNA reads as TGTGCCAGCAGCATTGGACGAGGGCAGCCCCAGCATTTT.

This clonotype was detected a few times. The chain joins TRBV12-3 or TRBV12-4 to TRBJ2-7; the D gene is possibly TRBD2 (5 bases). V lost 3 bases and J lost 4, with 16 bases in between. CDR3 size: 15 residues. The CDR3 bases are TGTGCCAGCAGTTTTCGGCCTAGCCTCAGTTACGAGCAGTACTTC. This encodes CASSFRPSLSYEQYF.